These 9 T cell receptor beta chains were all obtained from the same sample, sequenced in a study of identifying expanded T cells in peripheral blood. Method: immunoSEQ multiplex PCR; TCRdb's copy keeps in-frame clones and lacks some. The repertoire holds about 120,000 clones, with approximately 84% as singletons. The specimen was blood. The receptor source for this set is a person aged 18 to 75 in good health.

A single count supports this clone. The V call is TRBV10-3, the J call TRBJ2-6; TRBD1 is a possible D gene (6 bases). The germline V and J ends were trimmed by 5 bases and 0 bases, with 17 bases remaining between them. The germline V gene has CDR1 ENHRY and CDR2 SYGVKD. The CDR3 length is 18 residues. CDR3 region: CAISPGQLAGSGANVLTF. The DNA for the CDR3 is TGTGCCATCAGTCCCGGACAGCTCGCGGGCTCTGGGGCCAACGTCCTGACTTTC.

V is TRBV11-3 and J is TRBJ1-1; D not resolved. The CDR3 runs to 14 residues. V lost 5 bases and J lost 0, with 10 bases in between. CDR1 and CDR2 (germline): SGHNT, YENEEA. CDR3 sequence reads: CASSAQILNTEAFF. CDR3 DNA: TGTGCCAGCAGCGCGCAAATCCTGAACACTGAAGCTTTCTTT.

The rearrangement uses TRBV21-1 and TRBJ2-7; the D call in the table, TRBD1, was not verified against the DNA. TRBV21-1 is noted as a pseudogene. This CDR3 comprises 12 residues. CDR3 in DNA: TGTGCCAGCAGCAGGGACACCTACGAGCAGTACTTC. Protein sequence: CASSRDTYEQYF.

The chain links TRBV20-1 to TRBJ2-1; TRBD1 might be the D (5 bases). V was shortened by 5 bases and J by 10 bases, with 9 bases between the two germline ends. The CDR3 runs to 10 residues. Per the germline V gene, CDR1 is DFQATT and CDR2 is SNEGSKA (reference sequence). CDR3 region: CSALRAEQFF. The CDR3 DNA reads TGCAGTGCTCTCAGGGCCGAGCAGTTCTTC.

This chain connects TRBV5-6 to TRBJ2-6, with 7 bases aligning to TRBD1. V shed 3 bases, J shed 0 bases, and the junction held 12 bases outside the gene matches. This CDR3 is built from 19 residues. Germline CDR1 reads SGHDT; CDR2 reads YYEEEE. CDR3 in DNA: TGTGCCAGCAGCTCAGGAACAGGGGTCGCGAGCTCTGGGGCCAACGTCCTGACTTTC. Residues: CASSSGTGVASSGANVLTF.

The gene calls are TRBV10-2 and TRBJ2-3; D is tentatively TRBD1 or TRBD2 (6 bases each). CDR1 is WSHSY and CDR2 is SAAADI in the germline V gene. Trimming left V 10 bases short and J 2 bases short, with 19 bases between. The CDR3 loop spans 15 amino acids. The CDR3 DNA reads TGCGCCACCACCGGCCTGGGGGGCGTCACAGATACGCAGTATTTT. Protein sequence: CATTGLGGVTDTQYF.

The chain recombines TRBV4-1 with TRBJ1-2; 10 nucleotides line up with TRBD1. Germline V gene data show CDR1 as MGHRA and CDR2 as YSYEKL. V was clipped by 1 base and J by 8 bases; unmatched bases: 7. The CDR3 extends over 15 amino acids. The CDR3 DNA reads TGCGCCAGCAGCCAAGGGGGACAGGGGATGCGGGGCTACACCTTC. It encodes CASSQGGQGMRGYTF.

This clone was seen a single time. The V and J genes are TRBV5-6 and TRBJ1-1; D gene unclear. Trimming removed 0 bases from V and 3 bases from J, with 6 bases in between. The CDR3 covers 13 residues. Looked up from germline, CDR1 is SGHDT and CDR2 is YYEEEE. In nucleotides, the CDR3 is TGTGCCAGCAGCTTGGCTATCTACACTGAAGCTTTCTTT. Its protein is CASSLAIYTEAFF.

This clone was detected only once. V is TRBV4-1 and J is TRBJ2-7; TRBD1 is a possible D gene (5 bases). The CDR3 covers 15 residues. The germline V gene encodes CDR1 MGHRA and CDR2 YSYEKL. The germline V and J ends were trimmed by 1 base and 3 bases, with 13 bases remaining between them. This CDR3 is CASSQGLTASYEQYF. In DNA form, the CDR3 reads TGCGCCAGCAGCCAAGGTCTGACAGCCAGCTACGAGCAGTACTTC.